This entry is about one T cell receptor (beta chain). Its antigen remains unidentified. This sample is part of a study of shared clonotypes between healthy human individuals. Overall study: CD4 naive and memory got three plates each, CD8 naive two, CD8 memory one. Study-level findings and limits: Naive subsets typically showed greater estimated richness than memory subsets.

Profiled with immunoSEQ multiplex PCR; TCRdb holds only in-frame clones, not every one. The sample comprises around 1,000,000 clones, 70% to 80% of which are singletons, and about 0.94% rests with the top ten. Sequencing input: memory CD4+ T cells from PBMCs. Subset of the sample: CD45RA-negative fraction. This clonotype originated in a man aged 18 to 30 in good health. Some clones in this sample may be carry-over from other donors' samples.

CDR3 region: CASSLWEKAEAFF. CDR3 DNA sequence: TGCGCCAGCAGCTTATGGGAGAAGGCTGAAGCTTTCTTT. The genes are TRBV5-1 and TRBJ1-1; D is unresolved. The germline V and J ends were trimmed by 2 bases and 6 bases, with 11 bases remaining between them. CDR3 length equals 13 residues. The germline V gene has CDR1 SGHRS and CDR2 YFSETQ.